Shown below are 15 T cell receptor beta chains from a single sample sequenced in a study of OX40 agonist ivuxolimab in advanced cancers. Produced via immunoSEQ multiplex PCR; TCRdb's table is partial and in-frame only. The sample shows around 70,000 clones, more than 65% of them seen only once. Sample: CD4+ or CD8+ T cells sorted from blood, taken in a trial of the OX40 agonist ivuxolimab. These receptors were taken from an adult with an advanced solid tumor such as melanoma, head and neck, liver or kidney cancer.

V gene TRBV6-5 combines with J gene TRBJ1-1; D remains unclear. The germline V gene has CDR1 MNHEY and CDR2 SVGAGI. Trimming removed 5 bases from V and 0 bases from J, with 10 bases in between. This CDR3 is 14 amino acids long. CDR3 residues: CASSTNRVNTEAFF. CDR3 in DNA: TGTGCCAGCAGTACCAATCGGGTGAACACTGAAGCTTTCTTT.

The CDR3 loop is CASSQDWGQRTDTQYF. CDR3 nucleotide sequence: TGCGCCAGCAGCCAAGATTGGGGACAGAGGACAGATACGCAGTATTTT. The chain joins TRBV4-3 to TRBJ2-3; 7 positions agree with TRBD1. In germline, CDR1 is LGHNA, CDR2 YSLEER. CDR3 length: 16 residues. V lost 0 bases to trimming and J lost 3 bases; unmatched junction nucleotides: 6.

The genes are TRBV18 and TRBJ1-2, with TRBD1 matching 8 bases. The CDR3 runs 14 residues. Losses at the gene ends were 4 bases for V and 5 bases for J; bases not matched to a gene: 6. CDR1 is KGHSH and CDR2 is LQKENI in the germline V gene. As DNA, the CDR3 is TGTGCCAGCTCACTCCAGACAGGGGAGTATGGCTACACCTTC. Amino acids: CASSLQTGEYGYTF.

This chain links TRBV27 with TRBJ1-5; tentative D call: TRBD1 (5 bases). Trimming removed 3 bases from V and 2 bases from J, with 8 bases in between. CDR3 size: 14 residues. CDR1 and CDR2 from the germline V gene are MNHEY and SMNVEV (reference sequence). This CDR3 reads CASSFKGRNQPQHF. The CDR3 nucleotides are TGTGCCAGCAGTTTCAAGGGGCGCAATCAGCCCCAGCATTTT.

The chain links TRBV6-5 to TRBJ1-5; D is unclear. Between the trimmed V and J ends, which lost 0 bases and 5 bases, there was a span of 2 bases. The CDR3 has 12 residues. Germline-derived CDR1 and CDR2 are MNHEY and SVGAGI. The CDR3 spells CASSYSHQPQHF. CDR3 in DNA: TGTGCCAGCAGTTACTCCCATCAGCCCCAGCATTTT.

This rearrangement joins TRBV5-1 to TRBJ1-1; 7 nucleotides agree with TRBD1. The germline V gene encodes CDR1 SGHRS and CDR2 YFSETQ. V lost 3 bases, J lost 1 base, and 6 bases stayed unmatched. This CDR3 has 15 amino acids. This CDR3 reads CASSWTGPPNTEAFF. DNA of the CDR3: TGCGCCAGCAGCTGGACAGGACCCCCGAACACTGAAGCTTTCTTT. The full variable domain, its missing parts supplied by reference TRBV5-1 and TRBJ1-1, is KAGVTQTPRYLIKTRGQQVTLSCSPISGHRSVSWYQQTPGQGLQFLFEYFSETQRNKGNFPGRFSGRQFSNSRSEMNVSTLELGDSALYLCASSWTGPPNTEAFFGQGTRLTVV.

The genes are TRBV4-3 and TRBJ1-6; no definite D call. Germline CDR1 reads LGHNA; CDR2 reads YSLEER. This CDR3 contains 17 residues. Trimming stripped 5 bases from V and 5 bases from J, with 19 bases between. This CDR3 is CASSSRVGSGNNSPLHF. The CDR3 DNA is TGCGCCAGCAGCTCCCGAGTGGGAAGTGGAAATAATTCACCCCTCCACTTT.

This clone was observed once. This rearrangement joins TRBV19 to TRBJ1-3; D may be TRBD1 (5 bases). With 9 bases removed from V and 0 bases from J, the gap between germline ends came to 15 bases. The CDR3 has 15 amino acids. Germline-derived CDR1 and CDR2 are LNHDA and SQIVND (reference sequence). CDR3 in DNA: TGTGCCAGCACGGGACGGTGGTTCTCTGGAAACACCATATATTTT. It codes for CASTGRWFSGNTIYF. Full variable domain (rest looked up from reference TRBV19 and TRBJ1-3): DGGITQSPKYLFRKEGQNVTLSCEQNLNHDAMYWYRQDPGQGLRLIYYSQIVNDFQKGDIAEGYSVSREKKESFPLTVTSAQKNPTAFYLCASTGRWFSGNTIYFGEGSWLTVV.

The chain carries TRBV5-1 and TRBJ2-3; D possibly corresponds to TRBD2 (5 bases). V shed 0 bases and J shed 2 bases, with 7 bases lying between them. CDR1 is SGHRS and CDR2 is YFSETQ in the germline V gene. This CDR3 spans 14 amino acids. The CDR3 sequence is CASSLGLATDTQYF. The CDR3 DNA follows: TGCGCCAGCAGCTTGGGGCTAGCCACAGATACGCAGTATTTT.

V gene TRBV5-1 combines with J gene TRBJ2-2, with D unresolved. The V end lost 1 base, the J end lost 6 bases, and 4 bases lay between the germline ends. Germline V gives CDR1 SGHRS, CDR2 YFSETQ. The CDR3 has 12 residues. This CDR3 reads CASSLSPGELFF. CDR3 DNA sequence: TGCGCCAGCAGCTTGAGCCCCGGGGAGCTGTTTTTT.

This chain joins TRBV19 and TRBJ1-1, with a tentative D call TRBD1 (6 bases). The CDR3 is 15 residues long. The V gene lost 3 bases and the J gene lost 0 bases, with 11 bases spanning the gap. The germline CDR1 and CDR2 sequences are LNHDA and SQIVND (reference sequence). CDR3 region: CASSIGGQLNTEAFF. The CDR3 coding sequence is TGTGCCAGTAGTATTGGAGGACAGTTGAACACTGAAGCTTTCTTT. Filled out from reference TRBV19 and TRBJ1-1, the complete variable domain reads DGGITQSPKYLFRKEGQNVTLSCEQNLNHDAMYWYRQDPGQGLRLIYYSQIVNDFQKGDIAEGYSVSREKKESFPLTVTSAQKNPTAFYLCASSIGGQLNTEAFFGQGTRLTVV.

The chain recombines TRBV7-2 with TRBJ1-3; maybe TRBD1 (5 bases). The CDR3 sequence is 15 residues long. V was shortened by 0 bases and J by 1 base, with 7 bases between the two germline ends. The germline CDR1 and CDR2 sequences are SGHTA and FQGNSA. CDR3 residues: CASSLATGSGNTIYF. CDR3 DNA: TGTGCCAGCAGCTTAGCAACAGGTTCTGGAAACACCATATATTTT.

The rearrangement uses TRBV5-1 and TRBJ2-2; 11 bases line up with TRBD1. CDR1 and CDR2 from the germline V gene are SGHRS and YFSETQ. V trimming: 4 bases; J trimming: 3 bases; junction bases outside the gene matches: 5. The CDR3 has 16 residues. The CDR3 bases are TGCGCCAGCAGCGGACAGGGGGCGGTTCACACCGGGGAGCTGTTTTTT. Translating gives CASSGQGAVHTGELFF.

J is TRBJ1-6 and V is TRBV4-3; D may be TRBD1 (5 bases). This CDR3 has 18 amino acids. CDR1 and CDR2 (germline): LGHNA, YSLEER. Trimming stripped 0 bases from V and 4 bases from J, with 16 bases between. The CDR3 sequence: CASSQDMGHSAYNSPLHF. DNA for the CDR3: TGCGCCAGCAGCCAAGATATGGGGCACTCAGCTTATAATTCACCCCTCCACTTT.

This sequence joins TRBV6-5 and TRBJ1-1, with D unclear. CDR1 and CDR2 from the germline V gene are MNHEY and SVGAGI. The V and J ends lost 5 bases and 1 base respectively, with 11 bases between them. The CDR3 is 14 residues long. The CDR3 spells CASSEGFWNTEAFF. DNA of the CDR3: TGTGCCAGCAGTGAAGGGTTTTGGAACACTGAAGCTTTCTTT.